This section outlines one T cell receptor (beta chain) sequence together with its context. These data come from a study of T cell changes during pregnancy in multiple sclerosis. Here immunoSEQ multiplex PCR was the method, and the copy in TCRdb shows in-frame clones only, minus some. In the table there are 90,000 to 120,000 clones, roughly nine tenths of which are singletons. Germline V gene sequence: CDR1 SGHDT, CDR2 YYEEEE. The length of the CDR3 is 13 residues. The V and J ends lost 4 bases and 7 bases respectively, with 11 bases between them. The chain recombines TRBV5-6 with TRBJ1-4; tentative D call: TRBD1 (6 bases). This specimen was peripheral blood, taken after pregnancy. This TCR was recovered from a female donor with multiple sclerosis, enrolled in a pregnancy study. CDR3 protein: CASSGGGFEKLFF. The CDR3 DNA reads TGTGCCAGCAGCGGCGGGGGCTTTGAAAAACTGTTTTTT.